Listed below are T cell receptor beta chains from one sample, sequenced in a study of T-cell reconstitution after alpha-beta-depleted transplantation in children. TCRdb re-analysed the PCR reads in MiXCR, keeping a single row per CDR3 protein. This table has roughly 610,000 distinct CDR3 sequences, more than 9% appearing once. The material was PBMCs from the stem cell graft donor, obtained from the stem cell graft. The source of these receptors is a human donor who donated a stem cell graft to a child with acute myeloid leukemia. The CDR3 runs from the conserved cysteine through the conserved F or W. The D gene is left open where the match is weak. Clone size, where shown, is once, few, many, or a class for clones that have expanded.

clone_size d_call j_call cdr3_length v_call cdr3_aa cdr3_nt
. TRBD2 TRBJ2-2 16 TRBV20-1 CSARPPSGEIAGELFF TGCAGTGCTAGACCGCCCAGCGGGGAGATCGCCGGGGAGCTGTTTTTT
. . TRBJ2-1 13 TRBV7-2 CASSAARSAEQFF TGTGCCAGCAGCGCTGCCAGGAGTGCAGAGCAGTTCTTC
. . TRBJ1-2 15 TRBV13 CASSELGRDYYGYTF TGTGCCAGCAGCGAATTAGGTCGGGATTACTATGGCTACACCTTC
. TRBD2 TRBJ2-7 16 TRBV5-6 CASSLGAGTSSYEQYF TGTGCCAGCAGCTTGGGAGCCGGGACTAGTTCCTACGAGCAGTACTTC
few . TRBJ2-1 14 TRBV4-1 CASSQEVRYNEQFF TGCGCCAGCAGCCAAGAGGTTCGGTACAATGAGCAGTTCTTC
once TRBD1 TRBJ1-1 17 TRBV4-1 CTSSQDRTGFFITEAFF TGCACCAGCAGCCAAGACCGGACAGGTTTTTTCATAACTGAAGCTTTCTTT
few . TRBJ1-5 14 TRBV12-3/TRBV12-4 CASSWGTEDQPQHF TGTGCCAGCAGTTGGGGGACCGAGGATCAGCCCCAGCATTTT
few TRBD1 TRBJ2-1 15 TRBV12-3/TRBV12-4 CASSSGQGPWDEQFF TGTGCCAGCAGTAGCGGACAGGGCCCCTGGGATGAGCAGTTCTTC
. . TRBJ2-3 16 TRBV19 CASSSRGGWGTDTQYF TGTGCCAGTAGCTCGCGGGGCGGTTGGGGCACAGATACGCAGTATTTT
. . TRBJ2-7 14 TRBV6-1 CASSPTHSGPEQYF TGTGCCAGCAGCCCAACCCACTCCGGTCCCGAGCAGTACTTC
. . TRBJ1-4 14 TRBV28 CASSSGDWYEKLFF TGTGCCAGCAGTTCCGGGGACTGGTATGAAAAACTGTTTTTT
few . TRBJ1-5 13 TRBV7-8 CASSSLQNQPQHF TGTGCCAGCAGCTCCCTACAGAATCAGCCCCAGCATTTT
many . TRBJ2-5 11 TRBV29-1 CSVVGAETQYF TGCAGCGTTGTCGGGGCGGAGACCCAGTACTTC
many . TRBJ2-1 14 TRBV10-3 CAISARTVDNEQFF TGTGCCATCAGTGCCCGGACAGTCGACAATGAGCAGTTCTTC
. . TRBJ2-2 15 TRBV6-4 CASSDSGTPTGELFF TGTGCCAGCAGTGACTCTGGGACCCCCACCGGGGAGCTGTTTTTT
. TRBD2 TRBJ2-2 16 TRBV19 CASTLRLAENTGELFF TGTGCCAGTACCCTCAGACTAGCGGAAAACACCGGGGAGCTGTTTTTT